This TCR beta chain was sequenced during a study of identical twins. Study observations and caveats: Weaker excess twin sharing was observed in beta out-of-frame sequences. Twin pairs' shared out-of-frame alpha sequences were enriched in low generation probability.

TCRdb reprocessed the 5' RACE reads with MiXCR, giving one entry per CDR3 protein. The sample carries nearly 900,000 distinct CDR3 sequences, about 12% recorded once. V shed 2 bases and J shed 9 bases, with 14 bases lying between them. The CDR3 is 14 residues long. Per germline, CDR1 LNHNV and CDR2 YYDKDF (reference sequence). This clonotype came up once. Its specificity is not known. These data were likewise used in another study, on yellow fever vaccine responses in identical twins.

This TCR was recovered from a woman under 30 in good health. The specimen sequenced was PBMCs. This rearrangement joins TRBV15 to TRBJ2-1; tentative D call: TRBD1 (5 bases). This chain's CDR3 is CATSRQNKDSEQFF. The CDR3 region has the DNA TGTGCCACCAGCAGACAAAACAAAGACAGTGAGCAGTTCTTC.